This TCR beta chain was sequenced in a study of blood T cell repertoires in COVID-19. This CDR3 spans 16 amino acids. CDR1 and CDR2 from the germline V gene are WSHSY and SAAADI. The V end lost 0 bases, the J end lost 10 bases, and 16 bases lay between the germline ends. Original methodology: Amplification from reference gene primers served as the basis for estimated nucleated cell counts. The repertoire was sequenced with immunoSEQ multiplex PCR; TCRdb's copy has only in-frame clones and lacks some. The DNA gave D and trimming, while V, J and clone size come from that table. In the table there are approximately 150,000 clones, about 86% of which are singletons. This clone was observed once.

The sequencing input was peripheral blood. This receptor was taken from a woman aged 50 to 60 with active or convalescent COVID-19. This chain joins TRBV10-2 and TRBJ1-6, with D perhaps TRBD1 (6 bases). The CDR3 DNA is TGCGCCAGCAGTGAGTCAATGGGGGGGGCGAACTCACCCCTCCACTTT. Its protein is CASSESMGGANSPLHF.